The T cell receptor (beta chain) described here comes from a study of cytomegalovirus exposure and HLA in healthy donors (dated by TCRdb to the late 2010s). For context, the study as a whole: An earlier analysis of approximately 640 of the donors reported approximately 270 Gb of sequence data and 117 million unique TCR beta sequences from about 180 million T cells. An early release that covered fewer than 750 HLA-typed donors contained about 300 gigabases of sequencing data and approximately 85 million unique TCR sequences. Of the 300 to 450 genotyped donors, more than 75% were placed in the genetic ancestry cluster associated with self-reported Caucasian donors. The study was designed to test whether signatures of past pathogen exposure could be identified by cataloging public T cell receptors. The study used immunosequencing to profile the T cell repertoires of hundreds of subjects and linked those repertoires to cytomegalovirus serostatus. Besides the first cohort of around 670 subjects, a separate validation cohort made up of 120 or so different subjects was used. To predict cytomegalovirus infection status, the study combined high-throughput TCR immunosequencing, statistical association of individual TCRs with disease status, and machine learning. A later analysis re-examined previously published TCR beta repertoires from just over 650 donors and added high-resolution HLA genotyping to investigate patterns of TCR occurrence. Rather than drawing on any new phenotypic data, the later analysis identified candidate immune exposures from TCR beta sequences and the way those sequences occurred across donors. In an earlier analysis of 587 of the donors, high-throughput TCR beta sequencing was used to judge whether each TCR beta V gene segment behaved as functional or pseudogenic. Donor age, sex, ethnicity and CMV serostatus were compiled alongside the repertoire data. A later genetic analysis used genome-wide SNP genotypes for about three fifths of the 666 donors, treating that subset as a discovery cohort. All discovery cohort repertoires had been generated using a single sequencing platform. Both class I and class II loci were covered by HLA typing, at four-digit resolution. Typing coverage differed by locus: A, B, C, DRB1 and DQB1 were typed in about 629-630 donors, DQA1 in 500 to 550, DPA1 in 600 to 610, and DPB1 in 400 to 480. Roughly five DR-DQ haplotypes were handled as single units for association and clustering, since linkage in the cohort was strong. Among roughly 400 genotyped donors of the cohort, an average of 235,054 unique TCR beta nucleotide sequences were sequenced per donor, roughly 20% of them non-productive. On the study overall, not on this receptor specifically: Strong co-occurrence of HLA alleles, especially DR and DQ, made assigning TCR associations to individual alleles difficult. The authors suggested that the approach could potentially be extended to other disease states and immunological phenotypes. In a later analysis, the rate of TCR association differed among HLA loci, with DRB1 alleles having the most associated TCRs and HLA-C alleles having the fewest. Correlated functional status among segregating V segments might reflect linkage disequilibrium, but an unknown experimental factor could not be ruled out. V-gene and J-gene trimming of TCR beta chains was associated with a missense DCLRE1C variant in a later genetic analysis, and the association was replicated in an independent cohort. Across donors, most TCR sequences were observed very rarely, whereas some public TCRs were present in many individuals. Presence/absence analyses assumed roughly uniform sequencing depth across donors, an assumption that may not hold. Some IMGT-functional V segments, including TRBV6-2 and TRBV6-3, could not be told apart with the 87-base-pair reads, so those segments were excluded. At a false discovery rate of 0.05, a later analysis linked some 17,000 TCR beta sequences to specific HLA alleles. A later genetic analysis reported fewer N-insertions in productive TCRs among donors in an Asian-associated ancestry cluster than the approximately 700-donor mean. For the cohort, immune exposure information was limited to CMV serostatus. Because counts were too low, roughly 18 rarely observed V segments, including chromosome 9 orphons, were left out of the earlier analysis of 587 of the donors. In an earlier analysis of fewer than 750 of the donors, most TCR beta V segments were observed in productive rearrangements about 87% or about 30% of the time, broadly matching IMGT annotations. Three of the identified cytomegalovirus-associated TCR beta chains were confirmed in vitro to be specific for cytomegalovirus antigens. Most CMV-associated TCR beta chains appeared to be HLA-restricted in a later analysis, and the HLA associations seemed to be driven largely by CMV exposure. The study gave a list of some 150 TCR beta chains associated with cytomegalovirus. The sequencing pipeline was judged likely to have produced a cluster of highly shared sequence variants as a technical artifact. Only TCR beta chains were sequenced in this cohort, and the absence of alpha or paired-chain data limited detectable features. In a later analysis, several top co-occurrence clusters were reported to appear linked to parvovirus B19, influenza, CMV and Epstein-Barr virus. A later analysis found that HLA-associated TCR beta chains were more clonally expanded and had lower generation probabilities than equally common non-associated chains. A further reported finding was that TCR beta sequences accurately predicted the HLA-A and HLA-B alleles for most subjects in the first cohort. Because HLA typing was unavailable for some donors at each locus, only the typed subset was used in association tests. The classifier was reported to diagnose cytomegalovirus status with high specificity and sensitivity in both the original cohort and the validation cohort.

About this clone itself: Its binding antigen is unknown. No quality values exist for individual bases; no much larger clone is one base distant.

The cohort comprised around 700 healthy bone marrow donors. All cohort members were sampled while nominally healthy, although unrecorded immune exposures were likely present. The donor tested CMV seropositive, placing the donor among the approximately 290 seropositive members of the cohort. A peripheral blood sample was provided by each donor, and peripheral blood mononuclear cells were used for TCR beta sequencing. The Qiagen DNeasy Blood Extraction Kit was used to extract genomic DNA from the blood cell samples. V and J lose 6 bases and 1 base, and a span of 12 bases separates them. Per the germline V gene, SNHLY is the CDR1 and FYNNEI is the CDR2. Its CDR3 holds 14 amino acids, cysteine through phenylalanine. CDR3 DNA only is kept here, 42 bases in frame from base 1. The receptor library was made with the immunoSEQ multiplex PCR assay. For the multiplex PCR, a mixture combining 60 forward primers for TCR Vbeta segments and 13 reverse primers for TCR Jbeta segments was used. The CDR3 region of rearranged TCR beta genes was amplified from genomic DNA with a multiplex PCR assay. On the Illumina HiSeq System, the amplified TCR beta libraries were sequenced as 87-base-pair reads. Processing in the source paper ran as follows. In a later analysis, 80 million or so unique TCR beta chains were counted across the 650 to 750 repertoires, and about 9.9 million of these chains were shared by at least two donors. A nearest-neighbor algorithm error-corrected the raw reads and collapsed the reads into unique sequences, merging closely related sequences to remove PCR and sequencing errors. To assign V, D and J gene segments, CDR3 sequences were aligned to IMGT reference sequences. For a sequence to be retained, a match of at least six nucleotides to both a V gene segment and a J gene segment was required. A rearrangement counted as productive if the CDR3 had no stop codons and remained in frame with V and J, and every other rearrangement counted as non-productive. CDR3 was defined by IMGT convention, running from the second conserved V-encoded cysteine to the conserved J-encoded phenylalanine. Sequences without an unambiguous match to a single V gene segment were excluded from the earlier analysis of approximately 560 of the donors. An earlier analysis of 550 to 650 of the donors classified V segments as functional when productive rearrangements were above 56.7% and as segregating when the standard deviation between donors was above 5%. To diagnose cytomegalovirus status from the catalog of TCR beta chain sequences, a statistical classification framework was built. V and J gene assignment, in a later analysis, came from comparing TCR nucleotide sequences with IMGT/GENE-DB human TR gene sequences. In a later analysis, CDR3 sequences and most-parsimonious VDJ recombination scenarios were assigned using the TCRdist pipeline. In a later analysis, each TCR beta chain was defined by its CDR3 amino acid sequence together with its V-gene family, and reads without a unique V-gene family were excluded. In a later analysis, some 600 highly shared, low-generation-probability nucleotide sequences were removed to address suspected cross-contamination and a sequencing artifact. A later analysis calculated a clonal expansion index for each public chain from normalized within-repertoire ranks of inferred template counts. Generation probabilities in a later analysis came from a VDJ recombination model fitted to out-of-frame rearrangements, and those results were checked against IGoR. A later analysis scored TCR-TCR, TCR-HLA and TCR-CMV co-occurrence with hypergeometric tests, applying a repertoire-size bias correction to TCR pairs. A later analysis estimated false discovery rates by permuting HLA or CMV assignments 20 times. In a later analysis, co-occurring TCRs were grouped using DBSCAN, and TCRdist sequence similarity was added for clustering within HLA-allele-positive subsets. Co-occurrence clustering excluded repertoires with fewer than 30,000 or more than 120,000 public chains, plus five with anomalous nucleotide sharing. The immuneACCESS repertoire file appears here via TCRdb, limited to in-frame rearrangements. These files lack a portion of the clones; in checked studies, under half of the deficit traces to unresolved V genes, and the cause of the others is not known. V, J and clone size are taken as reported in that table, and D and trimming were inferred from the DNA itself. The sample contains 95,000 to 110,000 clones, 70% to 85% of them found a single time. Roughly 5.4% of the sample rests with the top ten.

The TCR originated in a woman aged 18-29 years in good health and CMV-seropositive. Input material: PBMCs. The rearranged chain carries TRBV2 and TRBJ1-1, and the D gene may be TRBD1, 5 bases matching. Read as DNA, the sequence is TGTGCCAGCAGCGCAGGGAAAAGGAACACTGAAGCTTTCTTT. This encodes CASSAGKRNTEAFF. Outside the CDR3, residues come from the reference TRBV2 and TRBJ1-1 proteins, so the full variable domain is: EPEVTQTPSHQVTQMGQEVILRCVPISNHLYFYWYRQILGQKVEFLVSFYNNEISEKSEIFDDQFSVERPDGSNFTLKIRSTKLEDSAMYFCASSAGKRNTEAFFGQGTRLTVV.